Below are 9 T cell receptor beta chains sequenced from a single sample in a study of glioma-infiltrating T cells after dendritic cell vaccination. Repertoires were generated with immunoSEQ multiplex PCR, while TCRdb's copy carries only in-frame clones and drops some. Of under 100,000 clones in the sample, about 83% were seen once. The starting material was blood, obtained before dendritic cell vaccination. Every receptor here comes from a human donor with glioblastoma.

J is TRBJ2-1 and V is TRBV28; no reliable D call. CDR1 is MDHEN, CDR2 SYDVKM, per germline. The CDR3 spans 13 residues. V was cut by 8 bases and J by 3 bases, with 11 bases left in between. The CDR3: CASRSAIYNEQFF. The CDR3, as DNA: TGTGCCAGCCGGAGCGCCATCTACAATGAGCAGTTCTTC.

This clone has only one observation. This chain joins TRBV6-6 and TRBJ2-6; D gene unclear. The V gene's germline CDR1 is MNHNY and CDR2 SVGAGI (reference sequence). The CDR3 covers 14 residues. V was trimmed by 5 bases and J by 0 bases, leaving 5 bases between them. The CDR3 loop reads CASSGTSGANVLTF. CDR3 nucleotide sequence: TGTGCCAGCAGTGGCACCTCTGGGGCCAACGTCCTGACTTTC.

V usage is TRBV18 and J usage is TRBJ1-5; 12 bases match TRBD1. V was clipped by 6 bases and J by 6 bases; unmatched bases: 9. The CDR3 spans 16 residues. Germline V gives CDR1 KGHSH, CDR2 LQKENI. The CDR3 nucleotides are TGTGCCAGCTCGCTGGGGACAGGGGGCGCGGGTCAGCCCCAGCATTTT. Translated, it gives CASSLGTGGAGQPQHF.

V gene TRBV6-1 combines with J gene TRBJ2-7; D perhaps matches TRBD1 (5 bases). The germline V gene has CDR1 MNHNS and CDR2 SASEGT. V lost 4 bases and J 1 base, leaving 11 bases between the germline ends. CDR3 size: 14 residues. In DNA form, the CDR3 reads TGTGCCAGCAGTGGAACCCGGACATCCTACGAGCAGTACTTC. It yields the protein CASSGTRTSYEQYF.

This clone was found once. The V gene is TRBV2, the J gene TRBJ1-4, with 7 bases aligning to TRBD1. V was pared by 7 bases and J by 8 bases, with 13 bases of the junction left unmatched. This CDR3 is built from 15 residues. Germline V gives CDR1 SNHLY, CDR2 FYNNEI. CDR3: CASIEGAVLGEKLFF. For the CDR3, the DNA is TGTGCCAGCATCGAGGGGGCAGTTCTCGGGGAAAAACTGTTTTTT.

This clone appeared a single time. The V call is TRBV5-1, the J call TRBJ1-1; TRBD1 is a possible D gene (5 bases). Germline V gives CDR1 SGHRS, CDR2 YFSETQ. V shed 1 base and J shed 4 bases, with 11 bases lying between them. CDR3 length: 14 residues. In DNA form, the CDR3 reads TGCGCCAGCAGCTTGTCGGCCCAGGGCACTGAAGCTTTCTTT. Its protein is CASSLSAQGTEAFF.

The chain is built from TRBV7-2 and TRBJ1-2; D gene uncertain. Germline values: CDR1 SGHTA, CDR2 FQGNSA. V was pared by 1 base and J by 0 bases, with 12 bases between. This CDR3 has 16 amino acids. CDR3 amino acids: CASSLDKAGTNYGYTF. For the CDR3, the DNA is TGTGCCAGCAGCTTAGATAAGGCAGGAACTAACTATGGCTACACCTTC. Full variable domain (remainder filled in from reference TRBV7-2 and TRBJ1-2): GAGVSQSPSNKVTEKGKDVELRCDPISGHTALYWYRQSLGQGLEFLIYFQGNSAPDKSGLPSDRFSAERTGGSVSTLTIQRTQQEDSAVYLCASSLDKAGTNYGYTFGSGTRLTVV.

The chain has TRBV6-1 and TRBJ1-5; D not resolved. Germline V lookup: CDR1 MNHNS, CDR2 SASEGT. Between the trimmed V and J ends, which lost 11 bases and 0 bases, there was a span of 14 bases. The CDR3 has 14 residues. The CDR3 region is CAGSGMYSNQPQHF. The DNA for the CDR3 is TGTGCCGGGTCCGGGATGTATAGCAATCAGCCCCAGCATTTT.

The rearrangement joins TRBV6-6 to TRBJ1-6, with 7 bases fitting TRBD1. After removal of 8 bases from V and 6 bases from J, the junction contained 10 bases not matched to a gene. The CDR3 length is 15 residues. Germline lookup yields CDR1 MNHNY and CDR2 SVGAGI (reference sequence). CDR3 bases: TGTGCCAGCGGGGAGGAAGGGGGCTTTAATTCACCCCTCCACTTT. It translates to CASGEEGGFNSPLHF.